Listed here is a single TCR beta chain. The target antigen is unknown. This entry belongs to a study of PD-1 blockade in classical Hodgkin lymphoma. General observations from the study: Possible causes of repertoire differences, disease activity or prior therapy, remain undefined. It was reported that newly diagnosed patients had less baseline TCR diversity than healthy donors. A significant rise in TCR diversity by C4D1 was seen for CD4+ but not CD8+ cells.

The ends lost 4 bases at V and 7 bases at J; junction bases unmatched: 6. The CDR3 is 15 amino acids. Germline-derived CDR1 and CDR2 are SGHRS and YFSETQ. Time point defined: cycle 4 day 1 (C4D1), after less than 7 weeks of nivolumab. Every single patient, without exception, relapsed after autologous stem cell transplantation, and brentuximab vedotin exposure varied. Sequenced by immunoSEQ multiplex PCR; TCRdb stores in-frame clones only, minus some. Seen here are 50,000 to 65,000 clones, more than 90% observed once, and the top ten hold more than 7.5%. The V and J genes are TRBV5-1 and TRBJ2-1; the match to TRBD2 covers 12 bases. The specimen comprised peripheral blood mononuclear cells (PBMCs), sampled before the fourth cycle of nivolumab. This sequence originates from a human donor with classical Hodgkin lymphoma. DNA for the CDR3: TGCGCCAGCAGCAAGACTAGCGGGAGTATGAATGAGCAGTTCTTC. Translating it yields CASSKTSGSMNEQFF.